The 8 T cell receptor beta chains in this list originate from one sample, sequenced in a study of blood T cell repertoires in COVID-19. TCRdb's table, derived via immunoSEQ multiplex PCR, lists solely in-frame clones and lacks some. Among 35,000 to 40,000 clones listed, roughly 81% were seen once. Source material: peripheral blood. These receptors all stem from a human donor in a cohort sampled during active COVID-19.

J is TRBJ2-7 and V is TRBV18; D is perhaps TRBD2 (5 bases). The germline CDR1 and CDR2 sequences are KGHSH and LQKENI. CDR3 length equals 14 residues. V gave up 5 bases and J gave up 1 base, with 12 bases separating them. CDR3 sequence: CASSIGDWSYEQYF. The DNA of the CDR3 is TGTGCCAGCTCAATCGGGGATTGGTCCTACGAGCAGTACTTC.

The rearrangement links TRBV19 to TRBJ1-1, with TRBD1 identical over 8 bases. The ends lost 5 bases at V and 0 bases at J; junction bases unmatched: 2. The CDR3 spans 14 residues. CDR1 and CDR2 from the germline V gene are LNHDA and SQIVND (reference sequence). In nucleotides, the CDR3 is TGTGCCAGTAGTCTACAGGGGGTGAACACTGAAGCTTTCTTT. The encoded protein is CASSLQGVNTEAFF.

The chain employs TRBV6-5 and TRBJ1-5, with D uncertain. The CDR3 covers 14 residues. Germline CDR1 MNHEY, CDR2 SVGAGI. V dropped 6 bases and J dropped 0 bases, with 9 bases sitting between them. The DNA of the CDR3 is TGTGCCAGCAGACACCTGTATAGCAATCAGCCCCAGCATTTT. This gives the protein CASRHLYSNQPQHF.

The gene calls are TRBV4-1 and TRBJ2-7; 7 bases line up with TRBD2. CDR1 and CDR2 from the germline V gene are MGHRA and YSYEKL. CDR3 length: 15 amino acids. The junction had 5 bases not matched to a gene; V was cut back by 2 bases and J by 1 base. CDR3 coding DNA: TGCGCCAGCAGCCAATGGGGGGGTCGGTCCTACGAGCAGTACTTC. Protein: CASSQWGGRSYEQYF.

This rearrangement joins TRBV5-1 to TRBJ1-6; TRBD1 is a possible D gene (5 bases). Trimming stripped 4 bases from V and 4 bases from J, with 12 bases between. The germline V gene encodes CDR1 SGHRS and CDR2 YFSETQ. The CDR3 extends over 15 amino acids. CDR3 sequence: CASSASGSYNSPLHF. The CDR3, as DNA: TGCGCCAGCAGCGCCTCAGGGTCGTATAATTCACCCCTCCACTTT.

The chain uses TRBV2 and TRBJ2-1; D may be TRBD2 (6 bases). Between the trimmed V and J ends, which lost 6 bases and 2 bases, there was a span of 11 bases. Germline-derived CDR1 and CDR2 are SNHLY and FYNNEI. The CDR3 extends over 14 amino acids. CDR3 bases: TGTGCCAGCAGGGGCTGGACTACCTACAATGAGCAGTTCTTC. Amino acid sequence: CASRGWTTYNEQFF.

The V and J genes are TRBV11-3 and TRBJ2-2; D perhaps matches TRBD1 (6 bases). With 3 bases removed from V and 7 bases from J, the gap between germline ends came to 9 bases. There are 13 residues in the CDR3. The germline V gene has CDR1 SGHNT and CDR2 YENEEA. CDR3 protein: CASSFIGGGELFF. The CDR3 DNA follows: TGTGCCAGCAGCTTCATAGGGGGCGGGGAGCTGTTTTTT.

The V and J genes are TRBV19 and TRBJ1-6; a weak D match, TRBD1 (5 bases). This CDR3 contains 14 residues. The germline V and J ends were trimmed by 2 bases and 9 bases, with 11 bases remaining between them. The germline gives CDR1 LNHDA, CDR2 SQIVND (reference sequence). As DNA, the CDR3 is TGTGCCAGTAGTATACAGGGATTAGGTTCACCCCTCCACTTT. This codes for CASSIQGLGSPLHF.